The source of this T cell receptor (beta chain) is a study of shared clonotypes between healthy human individuals. General study points: Shared across several donors were around 5% of the naive CD4 clonotypes.

Remarks on this clone: Its antigen is unknown.

Clones were read by immunoSEQ multiplex PCR, and TCRdb kept only the in-frame ones, dropping some. This table holds a few million clones, 93% found once. The CDR3 extends over 14 amino acids. Germline CDR1 and CDR2: SNHLY and FYNNEI. V was clipped by 4 bases and J by 1 base, with 10 bases between them. Material: naive CD4+ T cells from PBMCs. Subset noted: CD45RA+ positively selected. This clonotype originated in a man between 18 and 35 years old in good health. Some clones in this sample may be carry-over from other donors' samples. This rearrangement joins TRBV2 to TRBJ1-2; D is undetermined. Written as DNA, the CDR3 is TGTGCCAGCAGTGGCAACCATTATAACTATGGCTACACCTTC. It codes for CASSGNHYNYGYTF.